The 8 T cell receptor beta chains reported below all come from one sample, sequenced in a study of shared clonotypes between healthy human individuals. Produced via immunoSEQ multiplex PCR; TCRdb's table is partial and in-frame only. Of under 600,000 clones listed, about 96% are singletons. The source material was naive CD4+ T cells sorted from blood. The subset is: CD45RA+ positively selected. The source of these receptors is a woman aged 25 to 39 in good health.

The chain has TRBV5-1 and TRBJ2-1, with D unclear. The CDR3 runs to 15 residues. V was shortened by 0 bases and J by 5 bases, with 12 bases between the two germline ends. The germline V gene has CDR1 SGHRS and CDR2 YFSETQ. The CDR3 loop is CASSLAGPTNNEQFF. CDR3 in DNA: TGCGCCAGCAGCTTGGCCGGACCGACAAACAATGAGCAGTTCTTC.

The count of this clone is one. The chain combines TRBV11-3 with TRBJ2-7; D remains unclear. This CDR3 region has 12 residues. Germline CDR1 reads SGHNT; CDR2 reads YENEEA. V was shortened by 3 bases and J by 4 bases, with 7 bases between the two germline ends. This chain's CDR3 is CASSLDGYEQYF. CDR3 sequence (DNA): TGTGCCAGCAGCTTGGACGGTTACGAGCAGTACTTC.

The chain recombines TRBV5-1 with TRBJ2-7, with 8 bases aligning to TRBD2. Germline CDR1 and CDR2: SGHRS and YFSETQ. Trimming at V came to 4 bases and at J to 6 bases, leaving 12 bases not matched to a gene. The CDR3 is made up of 15 amino acids. CDR3 bases: TGCGCCAGCAGCCTCCCTTCAGCGGGAGTGGGCGAGCAGTACTTC. This translates into CASSLPSAGVGEQYF. Full variable domain (missing parts from reference TRBV5-1 and TRBJ2-7): KAGVTQTPRYLIKTRGQQVTLSCSPISGHRSVSWYQQTPGQGLQFLFEYFSETQRNKGNFPGRFSGRQFSNSRSEMNVSTLELGDSALYLCASSLPSAGVGEQYFGPGTRLTVT.

This sequence joins TRBV27 and TRBJ2-6; no reliable D call. The CDR3 runs to 16 residues. With 5 bases removed from V and 0 bases from J, the gap between germline ends came to 11 bases. Germline values: CDR1 MNHEY, CDR2 SMNVEV (reference sequence). The CDR3 DNA sequence: TGTGCCAGCAGTCCCACGGGCTTCTCTGGGGCCAACGTCCTGACTTTC. It specifies CASSPTGFSGANVLTF.

The V gene is TRBV9, the J gene TRBJ2-2, with 12 bases matching TRBD2. The CDR3 is made up of 17 amino acids. CDR1 is SGDLS and CDR2 is YYNGEE in the germline V gene. J gave up 4 bases and V 2 bases, and 6 bases lay outside the gene matches. Here the CDR3 reads CASSVGPSGRATGELFF. CDR3 nucleotides: TGTGCCAGCAGCGTCGGTCCTAGCGGGAGGGCCACCGGGGAGCTGTTTTTT.

The chain couples TRBV29-1 to TRBJ2-3; 9 bases align to TRBD1. This CDR3 contains 16 residues. The germline V gene encodes CDR1 SQVTM and CDR2 ANQGSEA. With V trimmed by 4 bases and J by 4 bases, 12 bases remained unmatched. The CDR3 DNA sequence: TGCAGCGTTGGGTCGTTTAGGACAGGGGCATCAGATACGCAGTATTTT. Its protein is CSVGSFRTGASDTQYF.

Remarks on this clone: Other DNA sequences within the sample encode an identical CDR3. The gene calls are TRBV6-5 and TRBJ2-2; 7 bases are a match to TRBD1. V shed 4 bases, J shed 3 bases, and the junction held 5 bases outside the gene matches. The CDR3 runs 15 residues. The germline V gene has CDR1 MNHEY and CDR2 SVGAGI. The CDR3 nucleotides are TGTGCCAGCAGTTTAACAGGGGTAGACACCGGGGAGCTGTTTTTT. As protein: CASSLTGVDTGELFF.

This clone was detected only once. This sequence joins TRBV7-8 and TRBJ1-4, with D perhaps TRBD1 (6 bases). Germline V CDR1 and CDR2: SGHVS, FQNEAQ. This CDR3 has 14 residues. V lost 6 bases, J lost 5 bases, and 13 bases lay in between. Written as DNA, the CDR3 is TGTGCCAGCAGTCGGGGGGGCAAGAATGAAAAACTGTTTTTT. It is translated as CASSRGGKNEKLFF.